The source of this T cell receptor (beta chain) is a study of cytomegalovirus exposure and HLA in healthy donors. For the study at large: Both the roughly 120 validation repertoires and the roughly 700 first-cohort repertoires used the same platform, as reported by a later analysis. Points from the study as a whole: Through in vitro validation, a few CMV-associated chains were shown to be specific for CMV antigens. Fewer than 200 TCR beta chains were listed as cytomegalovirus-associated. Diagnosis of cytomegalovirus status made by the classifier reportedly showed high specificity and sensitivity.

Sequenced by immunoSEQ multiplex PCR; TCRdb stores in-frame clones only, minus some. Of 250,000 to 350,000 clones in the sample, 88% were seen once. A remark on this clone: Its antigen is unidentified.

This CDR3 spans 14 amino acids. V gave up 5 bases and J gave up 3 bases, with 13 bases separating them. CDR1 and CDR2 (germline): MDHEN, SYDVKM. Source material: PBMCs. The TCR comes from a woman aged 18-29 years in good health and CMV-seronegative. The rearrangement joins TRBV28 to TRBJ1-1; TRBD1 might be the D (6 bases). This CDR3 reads CASSLKTGYTEAFF. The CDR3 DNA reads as TGTGCCAGCAGTCTTAAAACAGGGTACACTGAAGCTTTCTTT.